The text below deals with one T cell receptor (beta chain). In the study's own analysis: Estimated nucleated cell counts came from reference gene primer amplification. Assay: immunoSEQ multiplex PCR; the TCRdb copy retains only in-frame clones and omits some. That table furnishes V, J and clone size, whereas the DNA furnished D and trimming. The sample lists a few hundred thousand clones; about 88% were seen once. This specimen belongs to a study of blood T cell repertoires in COVID-19. Study-level background: PBMCs, B-cell-depleted T cells, or T cells were the source of the cDNA or gDNA that made up the material.

The V gene end was trimmed by 9 bases and the J gene end by 4 bases; junction bases not matched to a gene: 15. There are 16 residues in the CDR3. CDR1 is MNHEY, CDR2 SMNVEV, per germline (reference sequence). This chain connects TRBV27 to TRBJ1-2; 9 bases line up with TRBD1. The sequence was obtained from a woman aged 50 to 65 who had been exposed to COVID-19. Sequencing was performed on PBMCs or T cells enriched from blood (not recorded which). The CDR3 reads CASYPGTGPLGYGYTF. The CDR3 nucleotides are TGTGCCAGTTACCCAGGGACAGGGCCCTTGGGCTATGGCTACACCTTC.